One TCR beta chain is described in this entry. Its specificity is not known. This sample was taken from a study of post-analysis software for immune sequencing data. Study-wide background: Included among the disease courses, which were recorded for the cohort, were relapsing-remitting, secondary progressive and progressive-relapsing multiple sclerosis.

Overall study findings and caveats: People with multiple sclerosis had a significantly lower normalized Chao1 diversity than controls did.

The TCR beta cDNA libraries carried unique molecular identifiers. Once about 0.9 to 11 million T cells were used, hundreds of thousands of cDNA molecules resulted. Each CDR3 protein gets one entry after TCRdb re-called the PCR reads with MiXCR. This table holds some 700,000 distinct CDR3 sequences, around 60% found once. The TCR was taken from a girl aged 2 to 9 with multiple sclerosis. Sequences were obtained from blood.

CDR3 DNA sequence: TGCGCCAGCAGCCACCCGACTACGCCCCCGGATGAGCAGTTCTTC. Its translation is CASSHPTTPPDEQFF. The chain links TRBV4-3 to TRBJ2-1; weak D call: TRBD2 (5 bases). The V gene lost 3 bases and the J gene lost 8 bases, with 17 bases spanning the gap. Per the germline V gene, CDR1 is LGHNA and CDR2 is YSLEER. The CDR3 extends over 15 amino acids.